Following are 24 T cell receptor beta chains from one sample sequenced in a study of T cell responses to AZD1222 COVID-19 vaccine. Generated by immunoSEQ multiplex PCR, the TCRdb table keeps only in-frame clones and is missing some. The table lists approximately 180,000 clones, over 85% of them singletons, with roughly 2.5% in the top ten. This specimen was peripheral blood, taken on day 0 of AZD1222 vaccination. These receptors originate from an adult in good health.

The CDR3 region has the DNA TGTGCCTGGGGGGACAGGGAGTCAAGCGGCTACACCTTC. Translation gives CAWGDRESSGYTF. V gene TRBV30 combines with J gene TRBJ1-2; the match to TRBD1 covers 9 bases. The CDR3 consists of 13 residues. Trimming cost V 5 bases and J 8 bases; bases outside gene matches: 9. Germline V gene data show CDR1 as GTSNPN and CDR2 as SVGIG (reference sequence).

The rearrangement uses TRBV6-5 and TRBJ1-1, with TRBD1 matching over 11 bases. The CDR3 loop spans 15 amino acids. Germline V gene lookup returns CDR1 MNHEY and CDR2 SVGAGI. The V gene end was trimmed by 4 bases and the J gene end by 4 bases; junction bases not matched to a gene: 5. In DNA, the CDR3 is TGTGCCAGCAGTTCCCGGACAGGGGGCATCACTGAAGCTTTCTTT. This translates into CASSSRTGGITEAFF.

DNA of the CDR3: TGTGCCAGCAGCACGGGACAGGGGTCCTACGAGCAGTACTTC. Protein sequence: CASSTGQGSYEQYF. V gene TRBV3-1 (or the pseudogene TRBV3-2) combines with J gene TRBJ2-7; 10 positions match TRBD1. The CDR3 is 14 amino acids. Germline-derived CDR1 and CDR2 are LGHDT and YNNKEL (reference sequence). Unmatched junction bases numbered 2, after V lost 5 bases and J lost 1 base.

The chain recombines TRBV7-2 with TRBJ1-2; no clear D gene. The CDR3 contains 13 residues. Germline values: CDR1 SGHTA, CDR2 FQGNSA. V was pared by 5 bases and J by 1 base, with 8 bases between. Here the CDR3 reads CASSPWSNYGYTF. The CDR3, as DNA: TGTGCCAGCAGCCCGTGGAGTAACTATGGCTACACCTTC.

The rearrangement uses TRBV20-1 and TRBJ2-1, with a possible D match to TRBD2 (6 bases). This CDR3 has 15 amino acids. The germline V gene has CDR1 DFQATT and CDR2 SNEGSKA (reference sequence). Trimming removed 3 bases from V and 6 bases from J, with 18 bases in between. The CDR3 loop reads CSASNLASTPNEQFF. CDR3 bases: TGCAGTGCTAGTAATCTAGCGTCAACCCCCAATGAGCAGTTCTTC.

The gene calls are TRBV15 and TRBJ2-7; 14 nucleotides match TRBD2. V shed 5 bases, J shed 0 bases, and the junction held 6 bases outside the gene matches. Germline V CDR1 and CDR2: LNHNV, YYDKDF (reference sequence). This CDR3 comprises 17 residues. For the CDR3, the DNA is TGTGCCACCAGCCGATCCGGGACTAGCGGGAGCTCCTACGAGCAGTACTTC. It yields the protein CATSRSGTSGSSYEQYF.

The chain couples TRBV2 to TRBJ2-2; no clear D gene. The V and J ends lost 6 bases and 8 bases respectively, with 16 bases between them. Germline V lookup: CDR1 SNHLY, CDR2 FYNNEI. This CDR3 spans 14 amino acids. The CDR3 loop is CASRESSGPGELFF. The CDR3 coding sequence is TGTGCCAGCAGGGAGAGCTCGGGCCCGGGGGAGCTGTTTTTT.

The gene calls are TRBV6-5 and TRBJ1-2, with D unresolved. CDR1 is MNHEY, CDR2 SVGAGI, per germline. With 5 bases removed from V and 8 bases from J, the gap between germline ends came to 12 bases. This CDR3 spans 12 amino acids. In DNA form, the CDR3 reads TGTGCCAGCAGTACCGGCCCCAAGGGCTACACCTTC. Its translation: CASSTGPKGYTF.

The DNA for the CDR3 is TGTGCCATCAGGGACAGGGGGGTTGAAAAACTGTTTTTT. Protein: CAIRDRGVEKLFF. The V gene is TRBV10-3, the J gene TRBJ1-4; 10 nucleotides match TRBD1. The CDR3 is made up of 13 amino acids. The V and J ends lost 6 bases and 7 bases, in that order; junction bases with no gene match: 2. CDR1 and CDR2 from the germline V gene are ENHRY and SYGVKD.

This rearrangement joins TRBV2 to TRBJ2-3; D uncertain. From germline, CDR1 is SNHLY and CDR2 FYNNEI. This CDR3 region has 13 residues. The germline V and J ends were trimmed by 10 bases and 4 bases, with 15 bases remaining between them. In nucleotides, the CDR3 is TGTGCCACCCATCCTCGGCATTCAGATACGCAGTATTTT. Protein product: CATHPRHSDTQYF.

The V call is TRBV18, the J call TRBJ2-1, with TRBD2 matching over 9 bases. The CDR3 is made up of 16 amino acids. The trim removed 1 base at V and 5 bases at J, leaving 6 bases unmatched. The germline CDR1 and CDR2 sequences are KGHSH and LQKENI. In DNA, the CDR3 is TGTGCCAGCTCACCACTCGGGCTAGCGGGGCACAATGAGCAGTTCTTC. This codes for CASSPLGLAGHNEQFF.

The gene calls are TRBV7-8 and TRBJ2-7; D uncertain. Per the germline V gene, CDR1 is SGHVS and CDR2 is FQNEAQ. CDR3 size: 13 residues. V shed 4 bases and J shed 3 bases, with 10 bases lying between them. The DNA for the CDR3 is TGTGCCAGCAGCTCCTCCGCGCTCTACGAGCAGTACTTC. Translating gives CASSSSALYEQYF.

V usage is TRBV19 and J usage is TRBJ1-1, with D perhaps matching TRBD1 (5 bases). The V and J ends lost 5 bases and 4 bases respectively, with 11 bases between them. Germline V gives CDR1 LNHDA, CDR2 SQIVND (reference sequence). The CDR3 consists of 13 residues. The DNA for the CDR3 is TGTGCCAGTAGTTCAGGGAGGAGCACTGAAGCTTTCTTT. Residues: CASSSGRSTEAFF.

This rearrangement joins TRBV15 to TRBJ1-1; a weak D match, TRBD1 (6 bases). With 0 bases removed from V and 5 bases from J, the gap between germline ends came to 13 bases. Germline loops: CDR1 LNHNV, CDR2 YYDKDF (reference sequence). CDR3 length equals 15 residues. The chain's CDR3 is CATSRDQGRGTEAFF. DNA for the CDR3: TGTGCCACCAGCAGAGATCAAGGGAGGGGGACTGAAGCTTTCTTT.

This chain connects TRBV29-1 to TRBJ1-1; D not certain. This CDR3 region has 11 residues. V was cut by 6 bases and J by 5 bases, with 10 bases left in between. Germline CDR1 is SQVTM and CDR2 is ANQGSEA. CDR3 coding DNA: TGCAGCGTCCGAACTGGTACTGAAGCTTTCTTT. As protein: CSVRTGTEAFF.

The chain uses TRBV4-2 and TRBJ2-3; 12 nucleotides align to TRBD2. The germline CDR1 and CDR2 sequences are LGHNA and YNFKEQ. Trimming removed 5 bases from V and 2 bases from J; junction bases left unmatched: 14. The CDR3 sequence is 19 residues long. CDR3: CASSSQDGLAGGFTDTQYF. For the CDR3, the DNA is TGTGCCAGCAGCTCCCAAGATGGCCTAGCGGGAGGGTTCACAGATACGCAGTATTTT.

The rearrangement joins TRBV30 to TRBJ1-6; D ambiguous. This CDR3 has 14 amino acids. Germline V gene lookup returns CDR1 GTSNPN and CDR2 SVGIG (reference sequence). The ends were cut back, 3 bases at V and 5 bases at J, with 11 bases in the middle. CDR3 nucleotide sequence: TGTGCCTGGAGGCCCCGGGTCGATAATTCACCCCTCCACTTT. The encoded protein is CAWRPRVDNSPLHF.

The V and J genes are TRBV28 and TRBJ1-1; no firm D call. Germline V gives CDR1 MDHEN, CDR2 SYDVKM. The CDR3 is made up of 11 amino acids. Trimming cost V 3 bases and J 4 bases, with 3 bases left between them. Written as DNA, the CDR3 is TGTGCCAGCAGTTTTGTCACTGAAGCTTTCTTT. This gives the protein CASSFVTEAFF.

The CDR3 sequence is CASSTRTGEGYTF. CDR3 sequence (DNA): TGTGCCAGTAGTACCCGGACAGGGGAAGGCTACACCTTC. The chain couples TRBV19 to TRBJ1-2; 9 bases match TRBD1. J gave up 8 bases and V 4 bases, and 5 bases lay outside the gene matches. This CDR3 is built from 13 residues. In germline, CDR1 is LNHDA, CDR2 SQIVND (reference sequence).

The CDR3 is CSVAGDYGYTF. As DNA, the CDR3 is TGCAGCGTTGCAGGGGACTATGGCTACACCTTC. This chain links TRBV29-1 with TRBJ1-2; possibly TRBD1 for D (6 bases). The CDR3 covers 11 residues. Trimming removed 4 bases at V and 3 bases at J, with 6 bases between. Germline-derived CDR1 and CDR2 are SQVTM and ANQGSEA.

This rearrangement joins TRBV19 to TRBJ2-2; TRBD2 matches 8 bases. CDR3 length: 16 residues. CDR1 and CDR2 from the germline V gene are LNHDA and SQIVND (reference sequence). Germline trimming cut 1 base from V and 5 bases from J; bases unmatched to any gene: 6. CDR3 residues: CASSIGRGLATGELFF. CDR3 DNA: TGTGCCAGTAGTATAGGTCGAGGACTAGCTACCGGGGAGCTGTTTTTT. The whole variable domain, remainder taken from reference TRBV19 and TRBJ2-2, is DGGITQSPKYLFRKEGQNVTLSCEQNLNHDAMYWYRQDPGQGLRLIYYSQIVNDFQKGDIAEGYSVSREKKESFPLTVTSAQKNPTAFYLCASSIGRGLATGELFFGEGSRLTVL.

This sequence joins TRBV5-4 and TRBJ1-1, with TRBD1 as a possible D gene (6 bases). V was pared by 5 bases and J by 4 bases, with 12 bases between. This CDR3 has 13 residues. CDR1 and CDR2 from the germline V gene are SGHNT and YYREEE (reference sequence). The CDR3 DNA sequence: TGTGCCAGCAGGTCAGGGGAGGTCACTGAAGCTTTCTTT. This encodes CASRSGEVTEAFF. Using reference TRBV5-4 and TRBJ1-1 for the parts outside the CDR3, the full variable domain is ETGVTQSPTHLIKTRGQQVTLRCSSQSGHNTVSWYQQALGQGPQFIFQYYREEENGRGNFPPRFSGLQFPNYSSELNVNALELDDSALYLCASRSGEVTEAFFGQGTRLTVV.

V is TRBV2 and J is TRBJ2-5, with D possibly TRBD2 on 5 matching bases. Germline V gene lookup returns CDR1 SNHLY and CDR2 FYNNEI. V lost 6 bases to trimming and J lost 5 bases, with 13 bases between them. The CDR3 has 13 amino acids. In DNA, the CDR3 is TGTGCCAGCAGGGCGGGCCCTGGGGAGACCCAGTACTTC. It translates to CASRAGPGETQYF. The variable domain in full, completed from reference TRBV2 and TRBJ2-5, reads EPEVTQTPSHQVTQMGQEVILRCVPISNHLYFYWYRQILGQKVEFLVSFYNNEISEKSEIFDDQFSVERPDGSNFTLKIRSTKLEDSAMYFCASRAGPGETQYFGPGTRLLVL.

The J gene is TRBJ1-2, the V gene TRBV10-3, with D tentatively TRBD1 (5 bases). The germline V gene encodes CDR1 ENHRY and CDR2 SYGVKD. The CDR3 spans 16 residues. V was cut by 2 bases and J by 4 bases, with 17 bases left in between. CDR3 sequence (DNA): TGTGCCATCAGTGAGGTTAAGGGACTGAGGGGCTATGGCTACACCTTC. As protein: CAISEVKGLRGYGYTF.